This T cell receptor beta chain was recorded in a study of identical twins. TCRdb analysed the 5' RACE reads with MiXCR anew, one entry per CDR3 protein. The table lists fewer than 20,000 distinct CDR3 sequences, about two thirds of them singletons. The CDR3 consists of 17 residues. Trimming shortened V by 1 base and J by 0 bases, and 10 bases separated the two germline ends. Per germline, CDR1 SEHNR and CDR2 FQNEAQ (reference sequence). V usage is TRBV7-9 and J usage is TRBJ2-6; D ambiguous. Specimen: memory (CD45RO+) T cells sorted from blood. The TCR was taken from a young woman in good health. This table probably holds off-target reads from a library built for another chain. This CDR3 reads CASSLGQWHSGANVLTF. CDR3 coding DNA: TGTGCCAGCAGCTTAGGGCAGTGGCACTCTGGGGCCAACGTCCTGACTTTC.